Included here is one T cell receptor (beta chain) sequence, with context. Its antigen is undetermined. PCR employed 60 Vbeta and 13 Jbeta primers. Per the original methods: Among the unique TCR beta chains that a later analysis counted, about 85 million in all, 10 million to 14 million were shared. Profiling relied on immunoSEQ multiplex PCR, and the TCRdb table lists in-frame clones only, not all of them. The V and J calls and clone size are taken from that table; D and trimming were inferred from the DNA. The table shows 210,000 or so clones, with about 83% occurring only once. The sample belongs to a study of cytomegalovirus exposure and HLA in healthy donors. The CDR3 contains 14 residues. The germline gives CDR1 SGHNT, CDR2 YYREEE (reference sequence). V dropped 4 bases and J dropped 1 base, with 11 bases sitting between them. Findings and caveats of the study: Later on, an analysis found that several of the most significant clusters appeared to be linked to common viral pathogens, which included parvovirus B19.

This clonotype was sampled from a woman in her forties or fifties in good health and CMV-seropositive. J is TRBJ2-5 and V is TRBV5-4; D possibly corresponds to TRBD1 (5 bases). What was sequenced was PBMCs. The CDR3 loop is CASSPGAGQETQYF. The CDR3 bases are TGTGCCAGCAGCCCTGGGGCAGGCCAAGAGACCCAGTACTTC.